These T cell receptor beta chains were read from a single sample in a study of blood T cell repertoires in COVID-19. Libraries were prepared by immunoSEQ multiplex PCR; TCRdb keeps only in-frame clonotypes and omits some of them. The sample holds roughly 120,000 clones, 85% seen once. The specimen sequenced was peripheral blood. These receptors originate from a human donor in a cohort sampled during active COVID-19. The CDR3 runs from the conserved cysteine through the conserved F or W. The D gene is left open where the match is weak. Clone size is given for some rows only: seen once, a few or many times, or a class if the clone is expanded.

v_call	clone_size	d_call	j_call	cdr3_nt	cdr3_aa
TRBV6-5	.	.	TRBJ2-3	TGTGCCAGCAAAACGACAGCCTACACAGATACGCAGTATTTT	CASKTTAYTDTQYF
TRBV29-1	few	TRBD1	TRBJ2-3	TGCAGCGTTGTAGGGACAGTCCAGCACACAGATACGCAGTATTTT	CSVVGTVQHTDTQYF
TRBV6-5	few	.	TRBJ1-6	TGTGCGGCCTGCCGGAGGGGATCACCCCTCCACTTT	CAACRRGSPLHF
TRBV11-3	.	.	TRBJ2-2	TGTGCCAGCAGCCCAGGCGTGGGTGCCGGGGAGCTGTTTTTT	CASSPGVGAGELFF
TRBV27	.	TRBD1	TRBJ1-1	TGTGCCAGCAGTTTTGGGACAGGGGTATCGAGGACTGAAGCTTTCTTT	CASSFGTGVSRTEAFF
TRBV3-1/TRBV3-2	.	TRBD1	TRBJ1-1	TGTGCCAGCAGCCCTACTGACAGGGTTCGAGTGCCGAACACTGAAGCTTTCTTT	CASSPTDRVRVPNTEAFF
TRBV7-8	.	.	TRBJ1-2	TGTGCCAGCAGCTTAGTCAGTAATGGCTACACCTTC	CASSLVSNGYTF
TRBV20-1	.	.	TRBJ2-3	TGCAGTGCTAGTCTCGAGGATACGCAGTATTTT	CSASLEDTQYF
TRBV10-3	.	TRBD2	TRBJ2-7	TGTGCCATCAGTGAGTCGAACCTAGCGGGGAACTCCTACGAGCAGTACTTC	CAISESNLAGNSYEQYF
TRBV3-1/TRBV3-2	.	TRBD1	TRBJ2-5	TGTGCCAGCAGCCATCGAGCAGGGGGCGAACAAGAGACCCAGTACTTC	CASSHRAGGEQETQYF
TRBV7-6	.	.	TRBJ2-7	TGTGCCAGCAGCTCCAATACAGGGTTTGACGAGCAGTACTTC	CASSSNTGFDEQYF
TRBV6-1	few	.	TRBJ2-1	TGTGCCAGCAGTGGAGGAGGACTAACCAAGAGCTCCTACAATGAGCAGTTCTTC	CASSGGGLTKSSYNEQFF
TRBV5-4	.	TRBD1	TRBJ1-1	TGTGCCAGCAGCCCTACAGGGGTTCCTAACACTGAAGCTTTCTTT	CASSPTGVPNTEAFF